This T cell receptor (beta chain) was found in a study of blood T cell repertoires in COVID-19. Study at large: Collection of acute and convalescent COVID-19 samples took place in the United States, Italy and Spain. T cells, B-cell-depleted T cells, or PBMCs supplied cDNA or gDNA.

The table came from immunoSEQ multiplex PCR; TCRdb's copy has only in-frame clones and leaves some out. The sample has about 260,000 clones, around 86% seen once. V dropped 1 base and J dropped 3 bases, with 11 bases sitting between them. The CDR3 loop spans 14 amino acids. Germline CDR1 reads SGDLS; CDR2 reads YYNGEE. Sequenced input: peripheral blood. The sequence came from a man aged 40-55 years who had recovered from COVID-19. V gene TRBV9 combines with J gene TRBJ2-7; no firm D call. The CDR3 sequence is CASSVNPVVYEQYF. In nucleotides, the CDR3 is TGTGCCAGCAGCGTAAACCCAGTGGTCTACGAGCAGTACTTC.